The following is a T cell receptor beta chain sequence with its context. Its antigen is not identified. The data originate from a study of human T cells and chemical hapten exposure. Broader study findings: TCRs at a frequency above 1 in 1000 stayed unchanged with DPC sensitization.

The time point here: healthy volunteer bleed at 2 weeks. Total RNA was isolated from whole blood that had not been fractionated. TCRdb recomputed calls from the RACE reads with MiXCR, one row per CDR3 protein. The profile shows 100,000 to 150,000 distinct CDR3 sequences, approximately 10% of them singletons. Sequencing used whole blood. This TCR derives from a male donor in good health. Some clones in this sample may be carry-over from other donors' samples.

CDR3 loop: CASSLDWGNQPQHF. The CDR3 region has the DNA TGTGCCAGCAGCTTAGATTGGGGCAATCAGCCCCAGCATTTT. The chain recombines TRBV11-2 with TRBJ1-5, with D hard to call. The CDR3 length is 14 residues. The V and J ends lost 0 bases and 2 bases respectively, with 5 bases between them. Germline V CDR1 and CDR2: SGHAT, FQNNGV.